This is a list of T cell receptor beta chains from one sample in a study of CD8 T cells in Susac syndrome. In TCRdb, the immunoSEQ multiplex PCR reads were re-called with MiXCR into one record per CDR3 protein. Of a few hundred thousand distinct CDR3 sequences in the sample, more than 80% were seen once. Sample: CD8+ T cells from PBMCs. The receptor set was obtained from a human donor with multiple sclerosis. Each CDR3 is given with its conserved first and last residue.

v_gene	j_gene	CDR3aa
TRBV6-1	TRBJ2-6	CASSSWTGYSGANVLTF
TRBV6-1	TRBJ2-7	CASRETTGGSYEQYF
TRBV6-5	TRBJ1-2	CASSYSYRKLANYGYTF
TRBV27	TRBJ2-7	CASSLSPGLAAYEQYF
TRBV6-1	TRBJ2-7	CASSELNRPSYEQYF
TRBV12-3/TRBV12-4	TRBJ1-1	CASSFQYQVTEAFF
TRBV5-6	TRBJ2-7	CASSGQGEGYEQYF
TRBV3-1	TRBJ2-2	CASSQAALGHPGLAGTTGELFF
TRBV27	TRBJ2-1	CASGAGFHEQFF
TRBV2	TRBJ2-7	CARSTGEGGQYF
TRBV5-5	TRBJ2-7	CASSKTGRTYEQYF
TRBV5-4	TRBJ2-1	CASTLAGGFNEQFF
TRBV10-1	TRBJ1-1	CASSPHGGLAVTEAFF
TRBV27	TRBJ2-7	CASSLRGLREQYF
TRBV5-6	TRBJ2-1	CASRLTGTEKYNEQFF
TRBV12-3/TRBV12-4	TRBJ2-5	CASSPLDRGVVETQYF
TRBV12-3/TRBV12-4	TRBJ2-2	CASSLIEGGGELFF
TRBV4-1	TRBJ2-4	CASSQEYLAGVIRRAKNIQYF
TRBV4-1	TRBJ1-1	CASSQDSMAAEAFF
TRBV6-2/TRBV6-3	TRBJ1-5	CASSTVESQPQHF
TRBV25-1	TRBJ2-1	CASSRQGGNEQFF
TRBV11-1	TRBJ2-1	CASSPGGRGEQFF
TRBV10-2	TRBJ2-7	CASSESGEPGAYEQYF
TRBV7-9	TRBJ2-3	CASSLAFAASGTDTQYF
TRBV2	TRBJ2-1	CASSEALRATGTSGPNEQFF
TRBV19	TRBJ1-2	CASNDARPDYGYTF
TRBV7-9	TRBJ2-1	CASSFIGLDHPEQFF
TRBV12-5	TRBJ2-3	CASGFPQWAPDTQYF
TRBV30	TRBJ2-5	CVWSVRGSPQETQYF
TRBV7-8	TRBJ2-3	CASSLVVSPDTQYF
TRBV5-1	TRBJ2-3	CASSSGTGGTDTQYF
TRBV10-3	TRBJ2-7	CAISESNFGPTLEQYF
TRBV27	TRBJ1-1	CASSLLGGKEAFF
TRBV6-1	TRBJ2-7	CASRTPLLADPYEQYF
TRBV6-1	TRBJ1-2	CASSADNYGYTF
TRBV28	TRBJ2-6	CASSPHREFGGANVLTF
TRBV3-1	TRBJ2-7	CASSRKGTTSSHEQYF
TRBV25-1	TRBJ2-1	CASSEYIGATLGGSYNEQFF
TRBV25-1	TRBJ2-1	CASSEFKRGGYEQFF
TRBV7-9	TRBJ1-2	CASSLTGVGYGYTF
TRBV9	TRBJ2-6	CASSARQGLGANVLTF
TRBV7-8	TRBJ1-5	CASSLLAQGGNQPQHF
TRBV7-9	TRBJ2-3	CASSLSPEPRVNTDTQYF
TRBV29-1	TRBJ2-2	CSVESGESLGNTGELFF
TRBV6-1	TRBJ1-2	CASSSVGAEGYTF
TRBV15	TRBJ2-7	CATSRVGEMYEQYF
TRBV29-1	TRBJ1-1	CSVQEIIMNTEAFF
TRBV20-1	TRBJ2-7	CSARDVSPSGRAVYEQYF
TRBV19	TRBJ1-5	CASTPDIEQPQHF
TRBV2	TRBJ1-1	CASSEISEAFF
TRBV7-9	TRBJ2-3	CASRPTLGPEDTQYF
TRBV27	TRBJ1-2	CASSLTGGNYGYTF
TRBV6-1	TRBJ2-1	CASSASGGSVDEQFF
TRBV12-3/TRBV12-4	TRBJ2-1	CASRFGSVDNEQFF
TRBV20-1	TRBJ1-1	CSVWGGLNTEAFF
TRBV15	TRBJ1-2	CATSNDRINYGYTF
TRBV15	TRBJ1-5	CATSRDRPGDTNQPQHF
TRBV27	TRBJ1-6	CASSLWFGRDTEEDSPLHF